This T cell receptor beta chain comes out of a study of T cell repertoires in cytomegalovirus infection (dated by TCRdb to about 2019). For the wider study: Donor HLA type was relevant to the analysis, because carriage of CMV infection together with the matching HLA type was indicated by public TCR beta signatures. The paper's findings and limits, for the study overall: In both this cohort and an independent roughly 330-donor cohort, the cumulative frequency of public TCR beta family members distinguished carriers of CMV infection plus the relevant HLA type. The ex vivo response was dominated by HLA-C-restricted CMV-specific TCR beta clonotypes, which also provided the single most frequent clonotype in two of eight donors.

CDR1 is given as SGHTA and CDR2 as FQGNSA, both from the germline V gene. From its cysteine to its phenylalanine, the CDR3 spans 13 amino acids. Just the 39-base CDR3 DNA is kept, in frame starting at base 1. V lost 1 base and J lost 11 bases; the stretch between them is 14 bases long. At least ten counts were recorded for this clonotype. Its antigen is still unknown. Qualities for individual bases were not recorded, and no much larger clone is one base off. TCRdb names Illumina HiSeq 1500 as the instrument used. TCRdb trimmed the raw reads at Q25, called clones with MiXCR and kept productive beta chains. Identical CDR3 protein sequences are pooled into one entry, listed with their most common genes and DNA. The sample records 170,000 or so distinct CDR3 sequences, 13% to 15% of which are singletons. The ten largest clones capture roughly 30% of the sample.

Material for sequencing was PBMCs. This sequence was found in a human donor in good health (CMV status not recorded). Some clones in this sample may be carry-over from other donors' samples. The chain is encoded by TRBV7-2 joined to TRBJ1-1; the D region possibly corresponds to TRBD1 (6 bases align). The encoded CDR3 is CASSLDSGARAFF. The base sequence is TGTGCCAGCAGCTTAGATTCAGGGGCCAGGGCTTTCTTT.